This T cell receptor (beta chain) was identified during a study of blood T cell repertoires in COVID-19. On the study more broadly: The United States, Italy and Spain provided the acute and convalescent COVID-19 samples.

The V gene end was trimmed by 8 bases and the J gene end by 3 bases; junction bases not matched to a gene: 5. The CDR3 covers 13 residues. Germline V CDR1 and CDR2: MNHEY, SMNVEV (reference sequence). Authors' analysis steps: Reference gene primer amplification yielded estimated nucleated cell counts. This table comes from immunoSEQ multiplex PCR, and its TCRdb copy is limited to in-frame clones, with some not included. The V and J calls and the clone size are those of that table, but D and trimming were determined from the DNA. The repertoire holds fewer than 100,000 clones, approximately 82% seen once, with about 20% in the top ten.

The clonotype comes from a woman between 45 and 60 years old with acute or convalescent COVID-19. V and J are TRBV27 and TRBJ2-7; the match to TRBD1 covers 9 bases. The specimen sequenced was peripheral blood. CDR3 in amino acids: CASRRQGVYEQYF. CDR3 nucleotides: TGTGCCAGCCGGAGACAGGGGGTCTACGAGCAGTACTTC.